A selection of T cell receptor beta chains follows, all from one sample in a study of T cell repertoires in cytomegalovirus infection. TCRdb independently ran MiXCR on the reads; one entry per CDR3 protein. This sample carries around 430,000 distinct CDR3 sequences, approximately 42% of them seen once, and the ten largest clones take 40% to 50%. These receptors have no identified antigens. The sequences come from cultured PBMCs, collected from culture after CMV antigen stimulation. Source of these receptors: a human donor in good health (CMV status not recorded). Some clones in this sample may be carry-over from other donors' samples. The CDR3 runs from the conserved cysteine through the conserved F or W.

v_call: TRBV5-1; cdr3_aa: CASSLVPGGSGGYTF
v_call: TRBV7-2; cdr3_aa: CASSLTSGRAEVDEQYF
v_call: TRBV6-5; cdr3_aa: CASSYLGGTDTQYF
v_call: TRBV6-1; cdr3_aa: CASNRDGASGFLSSYNEQFF
v_call: TRBV19; cdr3_aa: CASSTTSGVYNEQFF
v_call: TRBV6-2/TRBV6-3; cdr3_aa: CASTTGLVLGYEQFF
v_call: TRBV2; cdr3_aa: CASGTSAETQYF
v_call: TRBV7-6; cdr3_aa: CASSFRDRYNEQFF
v_call: TRBV7-4; cdr3_aa: CASSSPRDRGECYTF
v_call: TRBV10-2; cdr3_aa: CASSAPHGGRASDTQYF
v_call: TRBV12-3/TRBV12-4; cdr3_aa: CASSTGQVNQPQHF
v_call: TRBV7-2; cdr3_aa: CASILGTEFTEAFF
v_call: TRBV20-1; cdr3_aa: CSASTSADTQYF
v_call: TRBV12-3/TRBV12-4; cdr3_aa: CASSPDRVSQPQHF
v_call: TRBV6-1; cdr3_aa: CASSSPQDTTAGYEQFF
v_call: TRBV7-2; cdr3_aa: CASSFQGVGTQYF
v_call: TRBV12-3/TRBV12-4; cdr3_aa: CASSLPSTLGIWGRAFF
v_call: TRBV7-2; cdr3_aa: CASTPRRTQAPDTQYF
v_call: TRBV7-2; cdr3_aa: CASSRGQGYSIVNQPQHF
v_call: TRBV20-1; cdr3_aa: CSAGDTLAKNIQDF
v_call: TRBV6-2/TRBV6-3; cdr3_aa: CASSYRSGRAYNEQFF
v_call: TRBV5-4; cdr3_aa: CASSPAGGTVQETQYF
v_call: TRBV2; cdr3_aa: CASSDPDNEKLFF
v_call: TRBV6-5; cdr3_aa: CASRGTVLGEQYF
v_call: TRBV7-2; cdr3_aa: CASSLEGLAGRGGKQFF
v_call: TRBV18; cdr3_aa: CASSRGGPYQPQHF
v_call: TRBV5-1; cdr3_aa: CASSFPRESLGRETQYF
v_call: TRBV6-1; cdr3_aa: CASTGGGQQETQYF
v_call: TRBV5-1; cdr3_aa: CASSLDGRVGETQYF
v_call: TRBV7-2; cdr3_aa: CASSRASGREETQYF
v_call: TRBV7-2; cdr3_aa: CASSSNRILPQNTQYF
v_call: TRBV3-1; cdr3_aa: CASSPLQGELGHEQFF
v_call: TRBV4-1; cdr3_aa: CASSQYSGSGETQYF
v_call: TRBV12-3/TRBV12-4; cdr3_aa: CASSHRWTSDPPLHF
v_call: TRBV6-5; cdr3_aa: CASSYRTRTDTQYF
v_call: TRBV7-2; cdr3_aa: CASSLDRVDAFF
v_call: TRBV7-9; cdr3_aa: CASSLVPAGAYEQYF
v_call: TRBV6-6; cdr3_aa: CASNRRGGQGTDTQYF
v_call: TRBV6-1; cdr3_aa: CASSDPLQTYNEQFF
v_call: TRBV9; cdr3_aa: CASSNREFGYTF
v_call: TRBV12-3/TRBV12-4; cdr3_aa: CASSLAMTSGSRSYEQYF
v_call: TRBV6-6; cdr3_aa: CASTPGVRADTQYF
v_call: TRBV7-2; cdr3_aa: CASSPVGGWEKLFF
v_call: TRBV28; cdr3_aa: CASSLGEGLLLYEQYF
v_call: TRBV6-2/TRBV6-3; cdr3_aa: CASSKAGGRFEQYF
v_call: TRBV7-9; cdr3_aa: CASSDSSSGNTIYF